These 29 T cell receptor beta chains share one sample of origin, sequenced in a study of T cell responses to AZD1222 COVID-19 vaccine. Only in-frame clones appear in the TCRdb table, and some are missing; sequencing was by immunoSEQ multiplex PCR. The sample shows approximately 140,000 clones, around 93% of them seen only once. The material sequenced was peripheral blood, taken on day 0 of AZD1222 vaccination. All receptors come from an adult in good health.

The chain links TRBV10-2 to TRBJ1-4; D may be TRBD1 (6 bases). The length of the CDR3 is 13 residues. Per germline, CDR1 WSHSY and CDR2 SAAADI. V dropped 6 bases and J dropped 10 bases, with 15 bases sitting between them. CDR3 in DNA: TGCGCCAGCAGGTCCGGGACAATGGGAAAACTGTTTTTT. Translation: CASRSGTMGKLFF.

The gene calls are TRBV7-9 and TRBJ1-6, with D hard to call. Germline CDR1 reads SEHNR; CDR2 reads FQNEAQ (reference sequence). The CDR3 runs 13 residues. V was pared by 5 bases and J by 13 bases, with 15 bases between. The CDR3 sequence: CASSPDRLSPLHF. CDR3 nucleotide sequence: TGTGCCAGCAGCCCCGACCGGCTTTCGCCCCTCCACTTT.

The V call is TRBV7-9, the J call TRBJ2-1; the D is unclear. Trimming pared 6 bases from V and 2 bases from J, leaving 17 bases between. Germline V CDR1 and CDR2: SEHNR, FQNEAQ (reference sequence). This CDR3 region has 16 residues. The DNA for the CDR3 is TGTGCCAGCAGGATGACCTTAGACTCTCCCTACAATGAGCAGTTCTTC. It encodes CASRMTLDSPYNEQFF.

This chain links TRBV10-3 with TRBJ1-5; TRBD1 matches 9 bases. The CDR3 has 17 amino acids. The germline gives CDR1 ENHRY, CDR2 SYGVKD. V gave up 0 bases and J gave up 6 bases; unmatched junction bases: 9. CDR3 in amino acids: CAISESYGTGSRQPQHF. As DNA, the CDR3 is TGTGCCATCAGTGAGTCATATGGGACAGGGTCTCGTCAGCCCCAGCATTTT.

This sequence joins TRBV9 and TRBJ2-1; D not resolved. The V end lost 0 bases, the J end lost 5 bases, and 21 bases lay between the germline ends. Per the germline V gene, CDR1 is SGDLS and CDR2 is YYNGEE. The CDR3 covers 18 residues. The CDR3 sequence: CASSVVPFGLGEDNEQFF. The CDR3 DNA follows: TGTGCCAGCAGCGTAGTCCCTTTTGGGCTAGGTGAAGACAATGAGCAGTTCTTC.

J is TRBJ1-1 and V is TRBV6-2 or TRBV6-3; D not certain. Germline V lookup: CDR1 MNHEY, CDR2 SVGEGT. The CDR3 has 14 amino acids. Between the trimmed V and J ends, which lost 3 bases and 5 bases, there was a span of 13 bases. This CDR3 is CASSYTEGVTEAFF. The CDR3 DNA sequence: TGTGCCAGCAGTTATACTGAGGGCGTTACTGAAGCTTTCTTT.

The J gene is TRBJ2-5, the V gene TRBV5-1; tentative D call: TRBD2 (5 bases). This CDR3 contains 14 residues. CDR1 and CDR2 from the germline V gene are SGHRS and YFSETQ. V lost 5 bases and J lost 2, with 13 bases in between. This chain's CDR3 is CASREQSGQETQYF. For the CDR3, the DNA is TGCGCCAGCAGGGAGCAGTCGGGGCAAGAGACCCAGTACTTC.

The J gene is TRBJ2-1, the V gene TRBV30; TRBD2 aligns across 12 bases. The CDR3 spans 15 residues. Germline lookup yields CDR1 GTSNPN and CDR2 SVGIG (reference sequence). Trimming cost V 4 bases and J 5 bases; bases outside gene matches: 6. Written as DNA, the CDR3 is TGTGCCTGGAAGCTAGCGGGGGGGCACGACAATGAGCAGTTCTTC. This sequence encodes CAWKLAGGHDNEQFF.

V is TRBV28 and J is TRBJ1-2, with D possibly matching TRBD1 (5 bases). Germline V gene sequence: CDR1 MDHEN, CDR2 SYDVKM. The CDR3 extends over 14 amino acids. V was clipped by 4 bases and J by 10 bases, with 19 bases between them. DNA for the CDR3: TGTGCCAGCAGTTATGGGACGGGGAGGTTGCCCTACACCTTC. It is translated as CASSYGTGRLPYTF.

The chain uses TRBV7-9 and TRBJ2-1, with 11 bases matching TRBD2. The CDR3 length is 17 residues. With 3 bases clipped from V and 5 bases from J, the junction kept 9 bases outside the gene matches. Per germline, CDR1 SEHNR and CDR2 FQNEAQ (reference sequence). The CDR3 sequence is CASSFRTSGSTNNEQFF. The CDR3 nucleotides read TGTGCCAGCAGCTTTCGGACTAGCGGGTCTACCAACAATGAGCAGTTCTTC.

The rearrangement links TRBV14 to TRBJ2-3; 10 bases are a match to TRBD2. This CDR3 has 15 amino acids. Per germline, CDR1 SGHDN and CDR2 FVKESK. The J segment lost 1 base and the V segment lost 4 bases, leaving 2 bases of the junction unmatched. The CDR3 sequence: CASSLGLAGTDTQYF. DNA of the CDR3: TGTGCCAGCAGCCTCGGACTAGCGGGCACAGATACGCAGTATTTT.

The chain employs TRBV7-3 and TRBJ2-5; D is perhaps TRBD2 (6 bases). There are 15 residues in the CDR3. Germline V gene lookup returns CDR1 SGHTA and CDR2 FQGTGA. V was cut by 4 bases and J by 5 bases, with 17 bases left in between. CDR3 sequence reads: CASSSPGLQSETQYF. The CDR3 nucleotides are TGTGCCAGCAGCTCCCCGGGACTCCAATCGGAGACCCAGTACTTC.

This rearrangement joins TRBV28 to TRBJ2-1; a weak D match, TRBD2 (6 bases). Germline CDR1 and CDR2: MDHEN and SYDVKM. There are 14 residues in the CDR3. The ends were cut back, 6 bases at V and 8 bases at J, with 17 bases in the middle. The CDR3 here is CASSPGGGIDEQFF. CDR3 nucleotide sequence: TGTGCCAGCAGCCCCGGGGGAGGTATCGATGAGCAGTTCTTC.

The chain carries TRBV11-1 and TRBJ2-1, with 10 bases that match TRBD1. CDR3 length equals 13 residues. V was clipped by 4 bases and J by 8 bases; unmatched bases: 2. Germline-derived CDR1 and CDR2 are SGHAT and FQDESV (reference sequence). As DNA, the CDR3 is TGTGCCAGCAGCTGGGACAGGGGCTATGAGCAGTTCTTC. Amino acid sequence: CASSWDRGYEQFF.

The chain combines TRBV3-1 (or the pseudogene TRBV3-2) with TRBJ1-5; D is unclear. The CDR3 spans 14 residues. Germline V gene data show CDR1 as LGHDT and CDR2 as YNNKEL (reference sequence). Trimming took off 0 bases at V and 9 bases at J, with 12 bases between the two ends. CDR3 loop: CASSQDSGVPPQHF. CDR3 coding DNA: TGTGCCAGCAGCCAAGATTCCGGGGTGCCGCCCCAGCATTTT.

The chain carries TRBV9 and TRBJ1-1; no clear D. The CDR3 runs to 13 residues. V lost 4 bases and J 3 bases, leaving 10 bases between the germline ends. Germline V gene data show CDR1 as SGDLS and CDR2 as YYNGEE. This CDR3 reads CASSPALHTEAFF. CDR3 bases: TGTGCCAGCAGCCCGGCACTACACACTGAAGCTTTCTTT.

The genes are TRBV23-1 and TRBJ2-1; 9 positions match TRBD1. TRBV23-1 is reported as an ORF; its role is uncertain. With V trimmed by 6 bases and J by 5 bases, 5 bases remained unmatched. The CDR3 totals 14 residues. Written as DNA, the CDR3 is TGCGCCAGCAGAGGACAGGGGTCTGACAATGAGCAGTTCTTC. Translation: CASRGQGSDNEQFF.

This clone was observed a few times. The rearrangement links TRBV9 to TRBJ2-3; D gene unclear. In germline, CDR1 is SGDLS, CDR2 YYNGEE. V shed 0 bases and J shed 6 bases, with 8 bases lying between them. The CDR3 covers 13 residues. CDR3 in DNA: TGTGCCAGCAGCGTAGCGTTTCAGGATACGCAGTATTTT. Amino acids: CASSVAFQDTQYF.

The rearrangement joins TRBV28 to TRBJ2-5; D remains ambiguous. Trimming removed 4 bases at V and 5 bases at J, with 11 bases between. Germline V gene data show CDR1 as MDHEN and CDR2 as SYDVKM. The CDR3 consists of 13 residues. DNA for the CDR3: TGTGCCAGCAGTTCTTTCCAAGAGGAGACCCAGTACTTC. Translating gives CASSSFQEETQYF.

The chain has TRBV7-8 and TRBJ1-4; D may be TRBD1 (6 bases). The CDR3 length is 15 residues. Per germline, CDR1 SGHVS and CDR2 FQNEAQ. V lost 5 bases and J 6 bases, leaving 16 bases between the germline ends. The CDR3 nucleotides are TGTGCCAGCAGCCCACAGGGTCCCCGGGATGAAAAACTGTTTTTT. Residues: CASSPQGPRDEKLFF.

Notes on this clone: The junction differs from germline at one of its ends, possibly a read error. The chain recombines TRBV3-1 (or the pseudogene TRBV3-2) with TRBJ1-4; D is unclear. The CDR3 runs to 14 residues. The V gene's germline CDR1 is LGHDT and CDR2 YNNKEL (reference sequence). Here the CDR3 reads CASSSWGANEKLFF. Written as DNA, the CDR3 is TGTGCCAGCAGTTCCTGGGGTGCTAATGAAAAGCTGTTTTTT.

This clone was found a few times. The V gene is TRBV7-2, the J gene TRBJ2-2; 14 bases map to TRBD2. Germline assignment: CDR1 SGHTA and CDR2 FQGNSA. Trimming took 3 bases from V and 4 from J; bases not matched to a gene: 4. This CDR3 has 17 residues. CDR3 region: CASSFGLAGGSTGELFF. The CDR3 DNA reads TGTGCCAGCAGCTTTGGACTAGCGGGAGGTAGCACCGGGGAGCTGTTTTTT.

This clone has only one observation. This chain uses TRBV10-3 with TRBJ2-1, with D uncertain. V gave up 3 bases and J gave up 5 bases, with 5 bases separating them. The CDR3 extends over 12 amino acids. Germline loops: CDR1 ENHRY, CDR2 SYGVKD. CDR3 in amino acids: CAISDSDNEQFF. CDR3 in DNA: TGTGCCATCAGTGATTCCGACAATGAGCAGTTCTTC.

This clone was found once. This CDR3 is CASSSTGDRTGELFF. The CDR3 DNA sequence: TGTGCCAGCAGCTCAACAGGGGACAGAACCGGGGAGCTGTTTTTT. The rearrangement joins TRBV7-3 to TRBJ2-2; 7 nucleotides match TRBD1. V shed 4 bases and J 5 bases; nucleotides not matched to a gene: 7. From germline, CDR1 is SGHTA and CDR2 FQGTGA. The CDR3 totals 15 residues.

This clone showed up just a few times. The V and J genes are TRBV2 and TRBJ1-1; no definite D call. Germline loops: CDR1 SNHLY, CDR2 FYNNEI. This CDR3 comprises 11 residues. The germline V and J ends were trimmed by 6 bases and 3 bases, with 5 bases remaining between them. Here the CDR3 DNA reads TGTGCCAGCAGATACCACACTGAAGCTTTCTTT. It codes for CASRYHTEAFF.

The V gene is TRBV9, the J gene TRBJ1-3; a weak D match, TRBD1 (6 bases). The germline V gene has CDR1 SGDLS and CDR2 YYNGEE. The CDR3 covers 15 residues. V lost 5 bases to trimming and J lost 8 bases, with 20 bases between them. The CDR3 DNA reads TGTGCCAGCAGTCCCCAGGGGAAACAAGGAGACACCATATATTTT. The encoded protein is CASSPQGKQGDTIYF.

J is TRBJ2-6 and V is TRBV5-4; TRBD1 is a possible D gene (6 bases). Between the trimmed V and J ends, which lost 1 base and 0 bases, there was a span of 11 bases. Germline CDR1 SGHNT, CDR2 YYREEE (reference sequence). This CDR3 has 17 amino acids. The CDR3 region has the DNA TGTGCCAGCAGCTTGTCAGGGGCTCGCTCTGGGGCCAACGTCCTGACTTTC. This translates into CASSLSGARSGANVLTF.

CDR3 DNA sequence: TGTGCCAGCAGTGAATGGATGGTGGCCGATTCACCCCTCCACTTT. Amino acid sequence: CASSEWMVADSPLHF. The chain links TRBV6-1 to TRBJ1-6; D is ambiguous. Germline V gene sequence: CDR1 MNHNS, CDR2 SASEGT. Trimming left V 2 bases short and J 8 bases short, with 13 bases between. The length of the CDR3 is 15 residues.

This clone was seen a few times. The rearrangement uses TRBV12-3 or TRBV12-4 and TRBJ2-1; D not certain. The ends were cut back, 3 bases at V and 4 bases at J, with 7 bases in the middle. This CDR3 is 13 amino acids long. Here the CDR3 DNA reads TGTGCCAGCAGTTTGTGGGGTTACAATGAGCAGTTCTTC. As protein: CASSLWGYNEQFF.